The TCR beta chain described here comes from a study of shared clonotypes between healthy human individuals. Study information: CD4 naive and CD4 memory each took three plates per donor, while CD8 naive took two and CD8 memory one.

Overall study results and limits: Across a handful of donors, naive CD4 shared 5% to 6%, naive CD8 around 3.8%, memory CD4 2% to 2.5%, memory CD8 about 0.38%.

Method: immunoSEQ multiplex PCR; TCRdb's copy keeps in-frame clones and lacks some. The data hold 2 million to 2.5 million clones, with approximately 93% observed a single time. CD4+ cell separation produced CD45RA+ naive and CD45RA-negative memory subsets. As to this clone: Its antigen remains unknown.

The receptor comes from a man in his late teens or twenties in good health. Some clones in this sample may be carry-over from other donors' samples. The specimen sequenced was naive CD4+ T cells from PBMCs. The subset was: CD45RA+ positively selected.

CDR3 region: CASSEYGVSSEQFF. The CDR3 DNA sequence: TGTGCCAGCAGTGAATACGGGGTATCGTCTGAGCAGTTCTTC. The chain carries TRBV25-1 and TRBJ2-1; D possibly corresponds to TRBD2 (5 bases). The CDR3 runs to 14 residues. V was pared by 0 bases and J by 9 bases, with 12 bases between. Germline V gene lookup returns CDR1 MGHDK and CDR2 SYGVNS.